Following are 10 T cell receptor beta chains from one sample sequenced in a study of control samples from healthy donors and cancer patients. Only in-frame clones appear in the TCRdb table, and some are missing; sequencing was by immunoSEQ multiplex PCR. The sample comprises some 87,000 clones, around 83% of which are singletons, and 11% rests with the top ten. Sequencing was done on a sample of PBMCs. These receptors were obtained from a man aged 55 to 70 with head and neck cancer.

The chain carries TRBV5-8 and TRBJ2-3; possibly TRBD1 for D (6 bases). The CDR3 covers 15 residues. Trimming removed 3 bases from V and 2 bases from J, with 13 bases in between. Germline CDR1 is SGHTS and CDR2 is YDEGEE. This chain's CDR3 is CASSSSDRITDTQYF. Written as DNA, the CDR3 is TGTGCCAGCAGCTCTTCGGACAGAATCACAGATACGCAGTATTTT.

The V gene is TRBV18, the J gene TRBJ2-7; TRBD2 aligns across 9 bases. The CDR3 is 14 amino acids. In germline, CDR1 is KGHSH, CDR2 LQKENI. The V and J ends lost 6 bases and 2 bases, in that order; junction bases with no gene match: 5. CDR3 amino acids: CASSGAGGPYEQYF. Here the CDR3 DNA reads TGTGCCAGCTCGGGAGCGGGAGGCCCCTACGAGCAGTACTTC.

The J gene is TRBJ1-6, the V gene TRBV29-1, with D possibly being TRBD1 (5 bases). The germline V gene has CDR1 SQVTM and CDR2 ANQGSEA. Trimming stripped 6 bases from V and 6 bases from J, with 12 bases between. The CDR3 is 13 amino acids. The CDR3 DNA is TGCAGCGTACGGGACTTCCTTAATTCACCCCTCCACTTT. Translating gives CSVRDFLNSPLHF.

The J gene is TRBJ2-1, the V gene TRBV5-4; D call uncertain. The germline V gene has CDR1 SGHNT and CDR2 YYREEE (reference sequence). Trimming stripped 0 bases from V and 2 bases from J, with 6 bases between. The CDR3 is 14 amino acids. Here the CDR3 reads CASSLGLTYNEQFF. Here the CDR3 DNA reads TGTGCCAGCAGCTTGGGGCTAACCTACAATGAGCAGTTCTTC.

CDR3 nucleotides: TGTGCCATCAGTGGGAAACTAGCGGACTACGAGCAGTACTTC. This encodes CAISGKLADYEQYF. The J gene is TRBJ2-7, the V gene TRBV10-3; the match to TRBD2 covers 8 bases. Germline values: CDR1 ENHRY, CDR2 SYGVKD. The V and J ends lost 4 bases and 3 bases, in that order; junction bases with no gene match: 5. The CDR3 runs 14 residues.

The V call is TRBV27, the J call TRBJ2-7; a possible D gene is TRBD1 (5 bases). Trimming cost V 1 base and J 2 bases, with 6 bases left between them. Germline lookup yields CDR1 MNHEY and CDR2 SMNVEV (reference sequence). This CDR3 has 13 residues. The CDR3 here is CASSLWGPYEQYF. In DNA, the CDR3 is TGTGCCAGCAGTTTATGGGGCCCCTACGAGCAGTACTTC.

The rearrangement links TRBV20-1 to TRBJ2-1; 12 bases agree with TRBD2. The CDR3 runs to 16 residues. Losses at the gene ends were 3 bases for V and 5 bases for J; bases not matched to a gene: 8. Germline values: CDR1 DFQATT, CDR2 SNEGSKA (reference sequence). CDR3 loop: CSASGELAGGDNEQFF. The CDR3 nucleotides read TGCAGTGCTAGTGGCGAACTAGCGGGAGGAGACAATGAGCAGTTCTTC.

The chain joins TRBV6-5 to TRBJ1-6, with no clear D. The CDR3 length is 13 residues. The germline V gene encodes CDR1 MNHEY and CDR2 SVGAGI. V lost 2 bases and J 14 bases, leaving 13 bases between the germline ends. The CDR3 DNA follows: TGTGCCAGCAGTTACGACCAGGACCGCACCCTCCACTTT. Residues: CASSYDQDRTLHF.

The rearrangement links TRBV2 to TRBJ1-5; unclear D gene. V lost 5 bases to trimming and J lost 0 bases, with 8 bases between them. The CDR3 consists of 14 residues. Per the germline V gene, CDR1 is SNHLY and CDR2 is FYNNEI. CDR3 coding DNA: TGTGCCAGCAGTATCGATCATAGCAATCAGCCCCAGCATTTT. This translates into CASSIDHSNQPQHF.

The rearrangement links TRBV18 to TRBJ1-3, with D uncertain. V lost 11 bases, J lost 0 bases, and 11 bases lay in between. This CDR3 contains 13 residues. Per germline, CDR1 KGHSH and CDR2 LQKENI. The CDR3 sequence is CAYRGSSGNTIYF. CDR3 nucleotides: TGTGCCTACAGAGGGAGCTCTGGAAACACCATATATTTT.